This T cell receptor beta chain was recorded in a study of blood T cell repertoires in COVID-19. About the research overall: Acute-phase and convalescent COVID-19 samples originated in the United States, Italy and Spain.

The method was immunoSEQ multiplex PCR; TCRdb's version includes in-frame clones alone and lacks a portion of them. This sample yields more than 150,000 clones, of which about nine tenths are seen a single time; around 20% belongs to the top ten. V was clipped by 2 bases and J by 4 bases, with 3 bases between them. CDR1 MGHDK and CDR2 SYGVNS come from the germline V gene. The CDR3 length is 13 residues. The TCR sequence derives from a man aged 65 to 79 with active or convalescent COVID-19. Sequencing was carried out using peripheral blood. The chain links TRBV25-1 to TRBJ1-6; D gene ambiguous. CDR3 sequence (DNA): TGTGCCAGCAGTGAACAGTATAATTCACCCCTCCACTTT. It translates to CASSEQYNSPLHF.